This T cell receptor beta chain was recorded in a study of blood T cell repertoires in COVID-19. TCRdb keeps only in-frame clones here, not all; method: immunoSEQ multiplex PCR. The sample has some 97,000 clones, around 90% seen once; the top ten hold around 6%. Sequenced input: peripheral blood. This receptor was obtained from a woman aged 55-69 years with acute or convalescent COVID-19.

The DNA of the CDR3 is TGTGCCAGCAGCCAAGGGGCCCAGACTAACTATGGCTACACCTTC. Residues: CASSQGAQTNYGYTF. V gene TRBV3-1 (or the pseudogene TRBV3-2) combines with J gene TRBJ1-2, with D hard to call. The germline gives CDR1 LGHDT, CDR2 YNNKEL (reference sequence). V lost 1 base and J lost 0, with 9 bases in between. The CDR3 is made up of 15 amino acids.